This T cell receptor (beta chain) was sequenced during a study of tumor-infiltrating lymphocytes in primary liver carcinoma. This clonotype turned up a few times. Without any cell sorting, about 19-32 mg of bulk tissue yielded co-extracted RNA and DNA. Patients carried chronic HBV infection without prior treatment. Whichever tumor sample was examined, it had over 80% viable tumor cells. A constant-region primer served to make TCR beta cDNA from roughly 460 ng total RNA. ARM-PCR was slightly modified, and three nested multiplex PCR rounds with it gave rise to the TCR beta libraries. TRBV1-TRBV30 forward primers and a C-beta reverse primer were used in the first two PCR rounds, which each ran for approximately 10 cycles. MiXCR, run by TCRdb on the multiplex PCR reads, gives a single entry per CDR3 protein. The table records tens of thousands of distinct CDR3 sequences, approximately 70% of them present only once.

The germline V and J ends were trimmed by 5 bases and 1 base, with 16 bases remaining between them. The CDR3 is 16 residues long. Germline CDR1 and CDR2: MNHEY and SMNVEV (reference sequence). This rearrangement joins TRBV27 to TRBJ2-3; the D gene is possibly TRBD2 (5 bases). The sample was liver tumor tissue from sampling region 1. Subset given: tumor region T1, superior pole. The clonotype originates from a man in his forties with primary liver carcinoma and hepatitis B virus infection. The CDR3 bases are TGTGCCAGCAGTACTCTTTTAGTGGGAGGCACAGATACGCAGTATTTT. This codes for CASSTLLVGGTDTQYF.